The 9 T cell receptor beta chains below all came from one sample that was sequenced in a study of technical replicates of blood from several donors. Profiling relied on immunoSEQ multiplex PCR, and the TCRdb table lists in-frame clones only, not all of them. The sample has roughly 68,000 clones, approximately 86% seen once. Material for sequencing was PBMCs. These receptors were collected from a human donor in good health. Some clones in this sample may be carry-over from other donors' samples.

This chain's CDR3 is CASTGGWDTQYF. The DNA for the CDR3 is TGTGCCAGTACTGGCGGCTGGGATACGCAGTATTTT. The gene calls are TRBV19 and TRBJ2-3; D remains ambiguous. CDR3 size: 12 residues. Trimming shortened V by 7 bases and J by 6 bases, and 11 bases separated the two germline ends. Per germline, CDR1 LNHDA and CDR2 SQIVND (reference sequence).

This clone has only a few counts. CDR3 coding DNA: TGTGCCAGCAGCACCCGACAGGGGGCCGGTGGCTACACCTTC. Encoded protein: CASSTRQGAGGYTF. This chain uses TRBV18 with TRBJ1-2, with 10 nucleotides matching TRBD1. Germline CDR1 and CDR2: KGHSH and LQKENI. Trimming cost V 8 bases and J 7 bases; bases outside gene matches: 10. This CDR3 spans 14 amino acids.

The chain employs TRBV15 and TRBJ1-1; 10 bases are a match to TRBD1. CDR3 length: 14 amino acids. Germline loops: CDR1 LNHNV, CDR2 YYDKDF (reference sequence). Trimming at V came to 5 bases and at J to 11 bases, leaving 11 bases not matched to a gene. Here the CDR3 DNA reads TGTGCCACCAGCCCGGGACAGGGGACCCTTATGGCTTTCTTT. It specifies CATSPGQGTLMAFF. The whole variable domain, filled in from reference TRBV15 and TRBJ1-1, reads DAMVIQNPRYQVTQFGKPVTLSCSQTLNHNVMYWYQQKSSQAPKLLFHYYDKDFNNEADTPDNFQSRRPNTSFCFLDIRSPGLGDTAMYLCATSPGQGTLMAFFGQGTRLTVV.

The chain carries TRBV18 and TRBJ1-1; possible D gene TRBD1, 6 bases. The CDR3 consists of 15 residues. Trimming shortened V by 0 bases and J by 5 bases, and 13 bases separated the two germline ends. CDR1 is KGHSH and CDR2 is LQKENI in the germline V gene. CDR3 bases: TGTGCCAGCTCACCACCGTCTAGGGGGACAACTGAAGCTTTCTTT. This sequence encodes CASSPPSRGTTEAFF.

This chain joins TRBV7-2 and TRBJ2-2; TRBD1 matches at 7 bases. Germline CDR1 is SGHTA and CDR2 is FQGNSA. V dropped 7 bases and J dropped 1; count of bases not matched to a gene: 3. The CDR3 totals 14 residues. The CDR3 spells CASIQGLNTGELFF. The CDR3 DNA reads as TGTGCCAGCATACAGGGGCTGAACACCGGGGAGCTGTTTTTT.

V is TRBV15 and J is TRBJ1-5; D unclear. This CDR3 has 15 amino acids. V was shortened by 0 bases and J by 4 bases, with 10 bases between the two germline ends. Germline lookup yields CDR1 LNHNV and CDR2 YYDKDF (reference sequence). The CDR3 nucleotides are TGTGCCACCAGCAGAGAGGCTGGGAGTAATCAGCCCCAGCATTTT. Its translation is CATSREAGSNQPQHF.

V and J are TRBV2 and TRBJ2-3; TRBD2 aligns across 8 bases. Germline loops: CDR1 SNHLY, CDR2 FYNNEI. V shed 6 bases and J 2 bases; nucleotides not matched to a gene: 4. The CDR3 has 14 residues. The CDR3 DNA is TGTGCCAGCAGCGGACTAGCCCACACAGATACGCAGTATTTT. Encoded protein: CASSGLAHTDTQYF. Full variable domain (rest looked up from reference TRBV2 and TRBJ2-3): EPEVTQTPSHQVTQMGQEVILRCVPISNHLYFYWYRQILGQKVEFLVSFYNNEISEKSEIFDDQFSVERPDGSNFTLKIRSTKLEDSAMYFCASSGLAHTDTQYFGPGTRLTVL.

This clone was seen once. CDR3 amino acids: CASSSRTGQETQYF. DNA for the CDR3: TGTGCCAGCAGCTCCCGGACAGGCCAAGAGACCCAGTACTTC. This chain joins TRBV7-2 and TRBJ2-5, with 7 bases fitting TRBD1. Germline lookup yields CDR1 SGHTA and CDR2 FQGNSA. The junction had 3 bases not matched to a gene; V was cut back by 4 bases and J by 1 base. This CDR3 has 14 amino acids.

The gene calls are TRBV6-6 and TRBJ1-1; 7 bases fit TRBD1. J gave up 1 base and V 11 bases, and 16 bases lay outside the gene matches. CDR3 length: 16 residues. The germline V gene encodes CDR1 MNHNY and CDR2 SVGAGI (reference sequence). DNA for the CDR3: TGTGCCGCCAGCAAAAGGGCCGGGACAGAGAACACTGAAGCTTTCTTT. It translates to CAASKRAGTENTEAFF.